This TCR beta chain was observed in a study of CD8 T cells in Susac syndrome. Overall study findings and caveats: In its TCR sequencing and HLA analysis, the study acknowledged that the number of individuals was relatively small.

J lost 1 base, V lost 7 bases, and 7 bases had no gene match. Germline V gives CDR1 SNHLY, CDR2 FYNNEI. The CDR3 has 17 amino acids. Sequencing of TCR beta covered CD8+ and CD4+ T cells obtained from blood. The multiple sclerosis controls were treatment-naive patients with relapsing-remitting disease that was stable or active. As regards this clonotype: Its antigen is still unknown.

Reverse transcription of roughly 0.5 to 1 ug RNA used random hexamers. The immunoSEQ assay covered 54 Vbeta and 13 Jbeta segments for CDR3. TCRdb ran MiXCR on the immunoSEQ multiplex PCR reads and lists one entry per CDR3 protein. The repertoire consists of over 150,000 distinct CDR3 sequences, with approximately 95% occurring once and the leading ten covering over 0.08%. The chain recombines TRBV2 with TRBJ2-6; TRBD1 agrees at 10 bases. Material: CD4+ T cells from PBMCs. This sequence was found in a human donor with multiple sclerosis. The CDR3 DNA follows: TGTGCCAGCATCCCGGGACAGGGGTTTTCTGGGGCCAACGTCCTGACTTTC. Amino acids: CASIPGQGFSGANVLTF.